This T cell receptor (beta chain) is drawn from a study of shared clonotypes between healthy human individuals. As defined, naive CD8 cells were CD45RO-negative and positively selected for CCR7, with terminally differentiated effector memory CD45RA+ cells excluded. Every donor was a Caucasian adult from Nashville, Tennessee. Deep level was the assay's run setting. Sequencing was performed with immunoSEQ multiplex PCR; in TCRdb, only in-frame clones are kept and a portion is missing. In the table there are hundreds of thousands of clones, approximately 96% of which are singletons. This receptor was obtained from a woman in her 30s in good health. Sequences were obtained from naive CD8+ T cells sorted from blood.

Written as DNA, the CDR3 is TGTGCCAGCAGCGTGAGGGACGCGGCCTACGAGCAGTACTTC. Amino acids: CASSVRDAAYEQYF. The chain has TRBV9 and TRBJ2-7; D might be TRBD1 or TRBD2, each matching 5 bases. Germline values: CDR1 SGDLS, CDR2 YYNGEE. There are 14 residues in the CDR3. V lost 2 bases to trimming and J lost 2 bases, with 11 bases between them.